This TCR beta chain came from a study of T cell responses to AZD1222 COVID-19 vaccine. Study outcomes and limitations: An increase in Spike-specific TCR breadth and depth was observed after two AZD1222 doses.

The V end was cut by 1 base, the J end by 4 bases, with 7 bases between. This CDR3 is built from 14 residues. Germline V gene data show CDR1 as SEHNR and CDR2 as FQNEAQ (reference sequence). Comment on this clone: Its cognate antigen is unknown.

Some clones are missing from TCRdb's copy, which holds only in-frame ones; the method was immunoSEQ multiplex PCR. The table records over 130,000 clones, around 90% of them present only once. This TCR was recovered from an adult who received the MenACWY meningococcal vaccine as a control. Sequenced material: peripheral blood, taken 28 days after the second dose of the MenACWY control vaccine. V and J are TRBV7-9 and TRBJ1-4; TRBD1 might be the D (5 bases). This chain's CDR3 is CASSLVQGNEKLFF. The DNA for the CDR3 is TGTGCCAGCAGCTTAGTCCAGGGTAATGAAAAACTGTTTTTT.